This TCR beta chain derives from a study of blood T cell repertoires in COVID-19. Study details: Nucleic acid was either cDNA or gDNA, and it came from T cells, B-cell-depleted T cells, or PBMCs.

Here immunoSEQ multiplex PCR was the method, and the copy in TCRdb shows in-frame clones only, minus some. The data show over 250,000 clones, around nine tenths seen once. Germline V lookup: CDR1 SGHVS, CDR2 FNYEAQ. CDR3 length equals 16 residues. V was trimmed by 1 base and J by 3 bases, leaving 15 bases between them. This clone appeared a few times. Cohort allocation depended upon clinical history that participants reported. Each recovered donor of Cohort 3 presented with two negative PCRs, clearance, or symptom resolution. The chain combines TRBV7-6 with TRBJ1-1, with a possible D match to TRBD1 (6 bases). This sequence originates from a man in his forties who had recovered from COVID-19. What was sequenced was PBMCs or T cells enriched from blood (not recorded which). CDR3 sequence: CASSLVADNRDTEAFF. The CDR3 DNA reads as TGTGCCAGCAGCTTAGTAGCAGATAACAGGGACACTGAAGCTTTCTTT.